What follows are 2 T cell receptor beta chains derived from one specimen sequenced in a study of shared clonotypes between healthy human individuals. CD45RO-negative, CCR7-selected cells formed the naive CD8 fraction, which excluded terminally differentiated effector memory CD45RA+ cells. The method was immunoSEQ multiplex PCR; TCRdb's version includes in-frame clones alone and lacks a portion of them. The sample has more than 2 million clones; 93% are singletons. The sample comprised naive CD8+ T cells from PBMCs. Source of these receptors: a man aged 18 to 30 in good health. Some clones in this sample may be carry-over from other donors' samples.

As for this clone: The junction and the germline gene differ at one end; a read error may be behind it. The chain couples TRBV5-1 to TRBJ1-5, with D uncertain. The CDR3 length is 15 residues. The germline V gene has CDR1 SGHRS and CDR2 YFSETQ. Here the CDR3 reads CASRLGLTSNQPQHF. In nucleotides, the CDR3 is TGCGCCAGCAGGTTGGGATTGACTAGCAATCAGCCCCAGCATTTT. Looking up the rest from reference TRBV5-1 and TRBJ1-5 gives the full variable domain: KAGVTQTPRYLIKTRGQQVTLSCSPISGHRSVSWYQQTPGQGLQFLFEYFSETQRNKGNFPGRFSGRQFSNSRSEMNVSTLELGDSALYLCASRLGLTSNQPQHFGDGTRLSIL.

The chain is built from TRBV13 and TRBJ2-2; TRBD2 agrees at 9 bases. Germline values: CDR1 PRHDT, CDR2 FYEKMQ (reference sequence). Trimming cost V 2 bases and J 8 bases; bases outside gene matches: 9. The CDR3 has 16 residues. The CDR3 here is CASSLFLAGYVGELFF. CDR3 DNA sequence: TGTGCCAGCAGCTTATTCCTAGCGGGATATGTAGGGGAGCTGTTTTTT.